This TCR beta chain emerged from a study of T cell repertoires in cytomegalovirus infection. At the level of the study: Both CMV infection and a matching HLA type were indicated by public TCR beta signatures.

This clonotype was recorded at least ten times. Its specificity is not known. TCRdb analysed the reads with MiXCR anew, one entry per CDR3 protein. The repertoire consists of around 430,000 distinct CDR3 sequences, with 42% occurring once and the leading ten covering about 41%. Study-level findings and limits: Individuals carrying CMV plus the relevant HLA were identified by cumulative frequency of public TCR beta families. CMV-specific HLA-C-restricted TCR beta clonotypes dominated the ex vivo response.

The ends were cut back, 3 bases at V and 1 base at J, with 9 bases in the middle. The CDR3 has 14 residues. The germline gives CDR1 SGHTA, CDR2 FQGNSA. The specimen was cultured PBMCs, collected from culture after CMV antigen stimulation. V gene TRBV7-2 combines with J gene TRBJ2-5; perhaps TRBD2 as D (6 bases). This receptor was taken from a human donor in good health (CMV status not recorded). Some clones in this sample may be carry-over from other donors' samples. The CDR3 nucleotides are TGTGCCAGCAGCTTGAGAGCGGGCCAAGAGACCCAGTACTTC. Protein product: CASSLRAGQETQYF.